The clone carrying this TCR beta chain showed up just once. Its antigen is not known. This CDR3 is built from 14 residues. CDR1 and CDR2 from the germline V gene are MNHEY and SVGAGI. The ends lost 2 bases at V and 5 bases at J; junction bases unmatched: 6. These data originate in a study of cytomegalovirus exposure and HLA in healthy donors. Study-wide results and caveats: Most TCRs appeared rarely, but some public TCRs recurred in many donors.

Donors came from a validation cohort of over a hundred subjects, distinct from the first 666-subject cohort. Produced via immunoSEQ multiplex PCR; TCRdb's table is partial and in-frame only. The table shows over 120,000 clones, with 75% to 90% occurring only once. The rearrangement links TRBV6-5 to TRBJ2-7, with 7 positions matching TRBD1. Specimen: PBMCs. The receptor was isolated from a woman in her twenties or thirties in good health and CMV-seropositive. This CDR3 reads CASSYPDRNNEQYF. The CDR3, as DNA: TGTGCCAGCAGTTACCCGGACAGGAATAACGAGCAGTACTTC.